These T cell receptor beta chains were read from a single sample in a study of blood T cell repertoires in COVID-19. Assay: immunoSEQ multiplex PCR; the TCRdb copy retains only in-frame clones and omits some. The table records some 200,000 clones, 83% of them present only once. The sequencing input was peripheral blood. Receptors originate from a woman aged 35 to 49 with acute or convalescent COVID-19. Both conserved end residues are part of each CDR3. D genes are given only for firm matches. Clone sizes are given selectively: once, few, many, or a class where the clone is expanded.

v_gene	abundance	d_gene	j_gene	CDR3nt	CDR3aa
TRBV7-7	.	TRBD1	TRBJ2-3	TGTGCTAGCAGCTTAGAACCGATCAGGGGGACCCTCGACACAGATACGCAGTATTTT	CASSLEPIRGTLDTDTQYF
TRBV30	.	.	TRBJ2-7	TGTGCCTGGACCCCGTTTAGGCAAGAGGGAGGAGGGCTCTACGAGCAGTACTTC	CAWTPFRQEGGGLYEQYF
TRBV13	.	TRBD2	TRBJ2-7	TGTGCCAGCAGCCAAATGGGGGCCACTAGCGGGTACGAGCAGTACTTC	CASSQMGATSGYEQYF
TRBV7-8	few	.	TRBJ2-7	TGTGCCAGCAGGCCAGACCTGACTGGCGTTGGGGAGCAGTACTTC	CASRPDLTGVGEQYF
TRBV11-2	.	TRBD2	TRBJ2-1	TGTGCCAGCAGCCAAGCCTCCGGGACTAGATACATTGAGCAGTTCTTC	CASSQASGTRYIEQFF
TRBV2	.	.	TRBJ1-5	TGTGCCAGCACCCCTTGGGAAGGCGGGAGCAATCAGCCCCAGCATTTT	CASTPWEGGSNQPQHF
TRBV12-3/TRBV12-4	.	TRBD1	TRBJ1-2	TGTGCCAGCAGCGCTGGGACAGCATATGGCTACACCTTC	CASSAGTAYGYTF
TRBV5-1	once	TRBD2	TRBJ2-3	TGCGCCAGCAGCTTGGTCGGTAGCGGGAGGGCAGGCACAGATACGCAGTATTTT	CASSLVGSGRAGTDTQYF
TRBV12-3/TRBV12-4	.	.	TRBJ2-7	TGTGCCAGCGGGAGATTGAACGAGCAGTACTTC	CASGRLNEQYF
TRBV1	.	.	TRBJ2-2	TGCACCAGCAGCCAAAGGGGGAACACCGGGGAGCTGTTTTTT	CTSSQRGNTGELFF
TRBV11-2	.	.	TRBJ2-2	TGTGCCAGCAGCTTAGATTGGGCCCCAGCGGCAATTGCACCCGGGGAGCTGTTTTTT	CASSLDWAPAAIAPGELFF
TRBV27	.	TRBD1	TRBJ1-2	TGTGCCAGCAGTTCCGGGACAGGGTTTAGGGGCTACACCTTC	CASSSGTGFRGYTF
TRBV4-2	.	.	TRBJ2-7	TGTGCCAGCAGCCACCAGGGCTACGAGCAGTACTTC	CASSHQGYEQYF
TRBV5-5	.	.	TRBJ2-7	TGTGCCAGCAGCACATTTCAGGGAATCAACGAGCAGTACTTC	CASSTFQGINEQYF
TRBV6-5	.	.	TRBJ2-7	TGTGCCAGCGGTCGACAGGTGTCCTACGAGCAGTACTTC	CASGRQVSYEQYF
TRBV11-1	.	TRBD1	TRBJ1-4	TGTGCCAGCAGCCCCGGGACAGGCCGAAATGAAAAACTGTTTTTT	CASSPGTGRNEKLFF
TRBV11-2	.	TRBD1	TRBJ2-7	TGTGCCAGCAGCTTAGATTTGTTACAGACAGGGGAGCAGTACTTC	CASSLDLLQTGEQYF
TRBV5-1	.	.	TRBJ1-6	TGCGCCAGCAGCAACTGGGGGGTACAGGACGCCCTCCACTTT	CASSNWGVQDALHF
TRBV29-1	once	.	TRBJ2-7	TGCAGCGTTGACGGCAGGGGCGACGAGCAGTACTTC	CSVDGRGDEQYF
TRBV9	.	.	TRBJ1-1	TGTGCCAGCAGCGCCGAGGGGGTCAACACTGAAGCTTTCTTT	CASSAEGVNTEAFF
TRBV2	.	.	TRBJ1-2	TGTGCCAGCAGGAGTAGGAGGGGGGGCTACTATGGCTACACCTTC	CASRSRRGGYYGYTF
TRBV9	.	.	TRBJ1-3	TGTGCCAGCAGCCTCGACCGAGGATTCTCTGGAAACACCATATATTTT	CASSLDRGFSGNTIYF
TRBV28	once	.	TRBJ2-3	TGTGCCAGCAGTTTCCAAGGAGTAGGCCGAGACACAGATACGCAGTATTTT	CASSFQGVGRDTDTQYF
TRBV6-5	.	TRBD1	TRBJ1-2	TGTGCCAGCAGTTACGGGGGACAGGGCTACACCTTC	CASSYGGQGYTF
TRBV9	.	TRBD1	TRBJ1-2	TGTGCCAGCAGCGTCCGACAGGGCAACTATGGCTACACCTTC	CASSVRQGNYGYTF
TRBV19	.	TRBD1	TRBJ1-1	TGTGCCAGTAGTATTAAGTTGGACAGGGGGCTGGCCACTGAAGCTTTCTTT	CASSIKLDRGLATEAFF
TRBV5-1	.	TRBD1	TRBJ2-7	TGCGCCAGCAGCTTCGGACAGGGTGAGCAGTACTTC	CASSFGQGEQYF
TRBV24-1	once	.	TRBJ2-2	TGTGCCACCAGTGATTTGCAAACCGGGGGTCGGTCAGGGGAGCTGTTTTTT	CATSDLQTGGRSGELFF
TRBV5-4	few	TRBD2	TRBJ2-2	TGTGCCAGCAGCTTATCCCTTATAGCGGGAGGGACCGGGGAGCTGTTTTTT	CASSLSLIAGGTGELFF
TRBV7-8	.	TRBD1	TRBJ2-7	TGTGCCAGCAGCTTACGTACAGGGGGCGAGCAGTACTTC	CASSLRTGGEQYF
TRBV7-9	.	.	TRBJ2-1	TGTGCCAGCAGCTCACCCCTGGGCCAGGACAAAACATCCTACAATGAGCAGTTCTTC	CASSSPLGQDKTSYNEQFF
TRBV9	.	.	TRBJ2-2	TGTGCCTCTCAGCGGGCAAGGAACACCGGGGAGCTGTTTTTT	CASQRARNTGELFF
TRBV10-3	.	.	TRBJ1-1	TGTGCCATCACCGATGCACCCAGTTACATGAACACTGAAGCTTTCTTT	CAITDAPSYMNTEAFF
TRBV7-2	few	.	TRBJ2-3	TGTGCCAGCAGCCCGCAGTCGGTAGGGGGGGCAGATACGCAGTATTTT	CASSPQSVGGADTQYF
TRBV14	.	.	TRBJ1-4	TGTGCCAGCAGCCCCCCAGGGCGAGATTATGAAAAACTGTTTTTT	CASSPPGRDYEKLFF
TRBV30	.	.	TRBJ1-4	TGTGCCTGGGCCGTCAGAGGTCAACGAAACCGCCGGAAACTGTTTTTT	CAWAVRGQRNRRKLFF
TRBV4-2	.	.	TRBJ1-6	TGTGCCAGCAGCCAAAGCGAAGGTCCAACTAATTCACCCCTCCACTTT	CASSQSEGPTNSPLHF
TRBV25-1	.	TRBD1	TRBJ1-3	TGTGCCAGCAGTGCTCGGGACAGGGGTGCCGGAAACACCATATATTTT	CASSARDRGAGNTIYF
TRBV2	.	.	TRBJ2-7	TGTGCCAGCAGTGAAAACAGGGAAAGCTACGAGCAGTACTTC	CASSENRESYEQYF
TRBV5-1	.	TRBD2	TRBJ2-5	TGCGCCAGCACCCAAGGACTAGCCCGCGAGACCCAGTACTTC	CASTQGLARETQYF
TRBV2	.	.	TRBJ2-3	TGTGCCAGACGAGGACTGGTGCTCGATACGCAGTATTTT	CARRGLVLDTQYF
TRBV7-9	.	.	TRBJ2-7	TGTGCCAGCAGCTATGATACAACTAGCGGCAGGGGGATCTACGAGCAGTACTTC	CASSYDTTSGRGIYEQYF
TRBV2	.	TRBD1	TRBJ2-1	TGTGCCACTGCCCGGGACAGGGATAACAATGAGCAGTTCTTC	CATARDRDNNEQFF
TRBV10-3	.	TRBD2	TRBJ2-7	TGTGCCATCAGTGAGTCGACTAGCATCTACGAGCAGTACTTC	CAISESTSIYEQYF
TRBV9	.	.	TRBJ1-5	TGTGCCAGCAGCCCCCAGTTCGGGGGACCCCAGCATTTT	CASSPQFGGPQHF
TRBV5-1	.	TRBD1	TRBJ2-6	TGCGCCAGCAGCGGGCGACAGGGATCAGACGTCCTGACTTTC	CASSGRQGSDVLTF
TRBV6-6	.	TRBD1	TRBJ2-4	TGTGCCAGCAGTCCGGGACAGGGGATCGAGGCCAAAAACATTCAGTACTTC	CASSPGQGIEAKNIQYF
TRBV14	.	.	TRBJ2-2	TGTGCCAGCAGCCCTTTGAGTCGAACCGGGGAGCTGTTTTTT	CASSPLSRTGELFF
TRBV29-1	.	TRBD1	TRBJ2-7	TGCAGCGTTGCCGGCCAGGGGGCGCGTATCGACGAGCAGTACTTC	CSVAGQGARIDEQYF
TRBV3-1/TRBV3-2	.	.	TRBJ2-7	TGTGCCAGCAGCCAAGCCTCTGGTTTTAGCGTGCAGTACTTC	CASSQASGFSVQYF
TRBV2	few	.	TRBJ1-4	TGTGCCAGCCATGACAGCTCAGAAAAACTGTTTTTT	CASHDSSEKLFF
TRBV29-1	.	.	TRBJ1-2	TGCAGCGTTGCCAGAACTAACTATGGCTACACCTTC	CSVARTNYGYTF
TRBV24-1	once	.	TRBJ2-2	TGTGCCACCAGTGATTGGGGAGGGGGAACCGGGGAGCTGTTTTTT	CATSDWGGGTGELFF